A single sample gave rise to the 8 T cell receptor beta chains below, sequenced in a study of CD8 T cells in Susac syndrome. Random hexamers were used to reverse transcribe an amount of about 0.45 to 1 ug RNA. MiXCR, run by TCRdb on the immunoSEQ multiplex PCR reads, gives a single entry per CDR3 protein. The table includes about 150,000 distinct CDR3 sequences, 90% to 95% detected once. The sequenced material came from CD4+ T cells from PBMCs. The source is a human donor with multiple sclerosis.

This clonotype was counted once. This rearrangement joins TRBV20-1 to TRBJ2-5, with D perhaps matching TRBD1 (6 bases). Trimming took 0 bases from V and 6 from J, leaving 11 bases between them. The CDR3 has 13 amino acids. Germline CDR1 and CDR2: DFQATT and SNEGSKA (reference sequence). This CDR3 reads CSAREGGVKTQYF. The CDR3 bases are TGCAGTGCTAGAGAAGGGGGAGTAAAGACCCAGTACTTC.

The rearrangement joins TRBV6-5 to TRBJ1-2; no reliable D call. V lost 6 bases and J lost 0, with 14 bases in between. The length of the CDR3 is 15 residues. The V gene's germline CDR1 is MNHEY and CDR2 SVGAGI. For the CDR3, the DNA is TGTGCCAGCAGCCTTAAACGGAGAGCTAACTATGGCTACACCTTC. As protein: CASSLKRRANYGYTF.

The chain recombines TRBV20-1 with TRBJ2-1; D uncertain. With 0 bases removed from V and 3 bases from J, the gap between germline ends came to 15 bases. The CDR3 contains 16 residues. CDR1 DFQATT and CDR2 SNEGSKA come from the germline V gene (reference sequence). CDR3 protein: CSARDFRHSFYNEQFF. CDR3 nucleotides: TGCAGTGCTAGAGATTTCCGGCACTCTTTCTACAATGAGCAGTTCTTC.

The count of this clonotype is one. The J gene is TRBJ2-2, the V gene TRBV14; no firm D call. CDR1 and CDR2 from the germline V gene are SGHDN and FVKESK. V was trimmed by 2 bases and J by 2 bases, leaving 3 bases between them. This CDR3 region has 13 residues. The DNA for the CDR3 is TGTGCCAGCAGCCAAATAAACACCGGGGAGCTGTTTTTT. Amino acids: CASSQINTGELFF.

V usage is TRBV9 and J usage is TRBJ2-6; 8 positions agree with TRBD2. The CDR3 covers 18 residues. Germline V gene sequence: CDR1 SGDLS, CDR2 YYNGEE. V lost 0 bases to trimming and J lost 0 bases; unmatched junction nucleotides: 5. CDR3 bases: TGTGCCAGCAGCGTAGCCGGCGGGGGGTCCTCTGGGGCCAACGTCCTGACTTTC. Translation: CASSVAGGGSSGANVLTF. Full variable domain (missing parts from reference TRBV9 and TRBJ2-6): DSGVTQTPKHLITATGQRVTLRCSPRSGDLSVYWYQQSLDQGLQFLIQYYNGEERAKGNILERFSAQQFPDLHSELNLSSLELGDSALYFCASSVAGGGSSGANVLTFGAGSRLTVL.

The rearrangement uses TRBV15 and TRBJ2-6; no reliable D call. The CDR3 consists of 15 residues. Germline loops: CDR1 LNHNV, CDR2 YYDKDF (reference sequence). Between the trimmed V and J ends, which lost 5 bases and 4 bases, there was a span of 12 bases. The CDR3: CATSGREAGANVLTF. CDR3 DNA sequence: TGTGCCACCAGCGGAAGGGAAGCCGGGGCCAACGTCCTGACTTTC.

The V gene is TRBV27, the J gene TRBJ1-2, with a tentative D call TRBD1 (6 bases). Trimming stripped 8 bases from V and 6 bases from J, with 13 bases between. Germline V CDR1 and CDR2: MNHEY, SMNVEV (reference sequence). There are 12 residues in the CDR3. CDR3 sequence reads: CASGRTVNGYTF. CDR3 in DNA: TGTGCCAGCGGTCGGACAGTGAATGGCTACACCTTC.

V usage is TRBV28 and J usage is TRBJ1-5, with 8 bases matching TRBD1. The CDR3 has 16 amino acids. In germline, CDR1 is MDHEN, CDR2 SYDVKM. J was trimmed by 1 base and V by 6 bases; bases with no gene match: 8. For the CDR3, the DNA is TGTGCCAGCAGCTTTAACAGGGGGTCGAGCAATCAGCCCCAGCATTTT. Translated: CASSFNRGSSNQPQHF.